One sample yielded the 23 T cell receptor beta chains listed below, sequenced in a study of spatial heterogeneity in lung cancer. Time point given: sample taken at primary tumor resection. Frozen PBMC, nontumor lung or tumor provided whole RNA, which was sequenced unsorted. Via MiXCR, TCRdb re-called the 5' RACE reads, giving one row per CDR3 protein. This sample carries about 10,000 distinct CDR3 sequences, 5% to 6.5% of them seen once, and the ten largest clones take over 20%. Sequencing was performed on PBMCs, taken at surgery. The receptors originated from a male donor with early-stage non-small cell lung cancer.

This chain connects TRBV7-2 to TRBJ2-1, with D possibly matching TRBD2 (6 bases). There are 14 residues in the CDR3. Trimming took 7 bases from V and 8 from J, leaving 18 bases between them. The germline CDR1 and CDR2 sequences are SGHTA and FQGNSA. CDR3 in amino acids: CASKIGPAGDEQFF. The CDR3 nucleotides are TGTGCCAGCAAGATAGGACCAGCGGGCGATGAGCAGTTCTTC.

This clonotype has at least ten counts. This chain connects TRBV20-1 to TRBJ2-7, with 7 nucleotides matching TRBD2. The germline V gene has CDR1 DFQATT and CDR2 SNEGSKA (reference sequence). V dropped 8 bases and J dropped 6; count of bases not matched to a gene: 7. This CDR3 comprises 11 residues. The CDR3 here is CSPSAGVEQYF. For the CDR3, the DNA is TGCAGTCCTTCGGCGGGGGTCGAGCAGTACTTC.

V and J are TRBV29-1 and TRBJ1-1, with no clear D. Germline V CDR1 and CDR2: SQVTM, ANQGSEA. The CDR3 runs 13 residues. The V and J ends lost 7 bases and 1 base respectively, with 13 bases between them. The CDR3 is CSGTSQENTEAFF. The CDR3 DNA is TGCAGCGGGACCTCACAAGAGAACACTGAAGCTTTCTTT.

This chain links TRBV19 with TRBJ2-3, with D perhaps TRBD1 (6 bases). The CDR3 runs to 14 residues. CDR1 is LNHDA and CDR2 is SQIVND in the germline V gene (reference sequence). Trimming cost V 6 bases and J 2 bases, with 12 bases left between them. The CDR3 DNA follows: TGTGCCAGTAGAATCCGGGACACCACAGATACGCAGTATTTT. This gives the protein CASRIRDTTDTQYF.

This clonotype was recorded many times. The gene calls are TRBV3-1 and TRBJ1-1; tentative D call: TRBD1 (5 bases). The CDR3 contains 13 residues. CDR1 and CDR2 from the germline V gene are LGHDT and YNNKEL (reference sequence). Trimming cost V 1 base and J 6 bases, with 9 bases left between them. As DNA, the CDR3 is TGTGCCAGCAGCCAAGGACAGAAATCTGAAGCTTTCTTT. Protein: CASSQGQKSEAFF.

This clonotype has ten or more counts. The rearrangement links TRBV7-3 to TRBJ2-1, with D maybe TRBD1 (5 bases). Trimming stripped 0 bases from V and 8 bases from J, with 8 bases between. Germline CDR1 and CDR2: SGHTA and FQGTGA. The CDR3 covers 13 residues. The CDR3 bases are TGTGCCAGCAGCTTAACGGGGCTCGATGAGCAGTTCTTC. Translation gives CASSLTGLDEQFF.

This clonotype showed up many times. The CDR3, as DNA: TGTGCCAGCAGCCCCGGGACAGGGAGCTCCTACAATGAGCAGTTCTTC. Translating it yields CASSPGTGSSYNEQFF. The V gene is TRBV3-1, the J gene TRBJ2-1, with 9 bases that match TRBD1. The germline V gene has CDR1 LGHDT and CDR2 YNNKEL (reference sequence). V shed 4 bases, J shed 0 bases, and the junction held 4 bases outside the gene matches. The CDR3 contains 16 residues.

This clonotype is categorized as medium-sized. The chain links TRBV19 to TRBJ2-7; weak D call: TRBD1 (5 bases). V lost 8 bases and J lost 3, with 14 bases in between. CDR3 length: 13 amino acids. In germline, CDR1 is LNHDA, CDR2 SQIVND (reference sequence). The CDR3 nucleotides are TGTGCCAGTGGGGATGGGGCAGGCTACGAGCAGTACTTC. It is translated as CASGDGAGYEQYF.

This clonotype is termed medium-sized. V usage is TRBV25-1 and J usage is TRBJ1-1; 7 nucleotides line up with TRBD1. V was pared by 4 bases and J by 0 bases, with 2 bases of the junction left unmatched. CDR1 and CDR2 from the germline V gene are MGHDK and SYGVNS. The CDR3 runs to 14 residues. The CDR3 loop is CASSVTGMNTEAFF. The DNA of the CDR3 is TGTGCCAGCAGTGTGACAGGGATGAACACTGAAGCTTTCTTT.

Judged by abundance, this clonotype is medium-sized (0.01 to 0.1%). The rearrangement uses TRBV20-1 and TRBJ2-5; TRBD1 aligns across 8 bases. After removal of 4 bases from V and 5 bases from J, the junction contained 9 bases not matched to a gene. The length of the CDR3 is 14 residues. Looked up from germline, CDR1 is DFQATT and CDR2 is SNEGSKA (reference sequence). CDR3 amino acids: CSAKNRGVWETQYF. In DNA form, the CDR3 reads TGCAGTGCTAAAAACAGGGGGGTATGGGAGACCCAGTACTTC.

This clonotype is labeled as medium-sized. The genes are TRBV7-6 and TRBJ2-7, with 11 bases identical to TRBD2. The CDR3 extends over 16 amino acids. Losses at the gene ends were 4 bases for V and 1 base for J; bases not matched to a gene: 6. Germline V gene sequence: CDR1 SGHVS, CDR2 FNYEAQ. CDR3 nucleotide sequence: TGTGCCAGCAGCTCCACCGGGACTAGCGGATCCTACGAGCAGTACTTC. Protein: CASSSTGTSGSYEQYF.

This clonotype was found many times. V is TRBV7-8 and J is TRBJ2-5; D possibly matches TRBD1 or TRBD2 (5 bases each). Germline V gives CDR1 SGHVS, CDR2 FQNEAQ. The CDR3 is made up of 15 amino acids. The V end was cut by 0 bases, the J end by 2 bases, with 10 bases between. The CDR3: CASSLAGGGQETQYF. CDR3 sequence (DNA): TGTGCCAGCAGCTTAGCTGGTGGGGGTCAAGAGACCCAGTACTTC.

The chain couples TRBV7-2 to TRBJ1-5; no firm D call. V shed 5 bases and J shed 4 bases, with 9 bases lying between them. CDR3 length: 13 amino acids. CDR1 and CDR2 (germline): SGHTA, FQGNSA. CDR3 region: CASSGYLNQPQHF. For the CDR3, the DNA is TGTGCCAGCAGCGGGTATCTAAATCAGCCCCAGCATTTT.

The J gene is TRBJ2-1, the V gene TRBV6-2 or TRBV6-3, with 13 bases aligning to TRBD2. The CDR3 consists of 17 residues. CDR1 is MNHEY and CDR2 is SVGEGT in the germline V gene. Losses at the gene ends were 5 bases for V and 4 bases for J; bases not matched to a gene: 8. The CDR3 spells CASSPLGLAGAYNEQFF. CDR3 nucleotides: TGTGCCAGCAGTCCCCTCGGACTAGCGGGGGCGTACAATGAGCAGTTCTTC.

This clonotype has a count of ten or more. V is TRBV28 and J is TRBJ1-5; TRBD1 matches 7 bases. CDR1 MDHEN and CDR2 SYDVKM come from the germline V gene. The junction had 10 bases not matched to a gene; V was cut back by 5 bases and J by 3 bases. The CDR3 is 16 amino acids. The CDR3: CASSRPTGVNNQPQHF. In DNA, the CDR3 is TGTGCCAGCAGTCGGCCCACAGGGGTCAACAATCAGCCCCAGCATTTT.

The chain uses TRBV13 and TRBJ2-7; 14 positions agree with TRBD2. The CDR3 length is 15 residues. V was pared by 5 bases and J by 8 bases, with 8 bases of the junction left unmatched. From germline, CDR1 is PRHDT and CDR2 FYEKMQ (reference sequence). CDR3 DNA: TGTGCCAGCAGCCCACCGGGACTAGCGGGAGTCAAGCAGTACTTC. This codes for CASSPPGLAGVKQYF. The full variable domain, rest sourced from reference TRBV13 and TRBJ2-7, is AAGVIQSPRHLIKEKRETATLKCYPIPRHDTVYWYQQGPGQDPQFLISFYEKMQSDKGSIPDRFSAQQFSDYHSELNMSSLELGDSALYFCASSPPGLAGVKQYFGPGTRLTVT.

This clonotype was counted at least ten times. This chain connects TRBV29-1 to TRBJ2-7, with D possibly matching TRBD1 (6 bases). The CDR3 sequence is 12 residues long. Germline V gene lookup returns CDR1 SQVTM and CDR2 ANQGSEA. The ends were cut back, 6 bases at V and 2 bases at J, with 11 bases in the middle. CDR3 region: CSVTRDTYEQYF. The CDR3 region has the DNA TGCAGCGTCACTAGGGACACCTACGAGCAGTACTTC.

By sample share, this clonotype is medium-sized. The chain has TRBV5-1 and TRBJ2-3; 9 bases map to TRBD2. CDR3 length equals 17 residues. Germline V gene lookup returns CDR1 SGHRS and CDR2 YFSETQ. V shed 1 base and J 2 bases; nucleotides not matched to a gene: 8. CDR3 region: CASSLRASGVSTDTQYF. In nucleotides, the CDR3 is TGCGCCAGCAGCTTGAGAGCTAGCGGGGTTTCCACAGATACGCAGTATTTT. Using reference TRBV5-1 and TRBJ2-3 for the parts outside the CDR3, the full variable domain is KAGVTQTPRYLIKTRGQQVTLSCSPISGHRSVSWYQQTPGQGLQFLFEYFSETQRNKGNFPGRFSGRQFSNSRSEMNVSTLELGDSALYLCASSLRASGVSTDTQYFGPGTRLTVL.

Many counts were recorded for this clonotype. The CDR3 loop reads CASSQNRGNEQFF. The CDR3 DNA follows: TGTGCCAGCAGCCAGAACAGGGGGAATGAGCAGTTCTTC. The genes are TRBV11-2 and TRBJ2-1, with 8 nucleotides matching TRBD1. CDR3 size: 13 residues. Per the germline V gene, CDR1 is SGHAT and CDR2 is FQNNGV. J gave up 7 bases and V 5 bases, and 4 bases lay outside the gene matches.

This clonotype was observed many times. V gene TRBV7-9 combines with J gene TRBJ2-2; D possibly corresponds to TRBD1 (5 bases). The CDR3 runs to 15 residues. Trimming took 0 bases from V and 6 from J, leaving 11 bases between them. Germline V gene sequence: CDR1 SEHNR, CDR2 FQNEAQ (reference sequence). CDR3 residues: CASSLAGAIAGELFF. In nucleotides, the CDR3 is TGTGCCAGCAGCTTAGCTGGGGCGATAGCCGGGGAGCTGTTTTTT.

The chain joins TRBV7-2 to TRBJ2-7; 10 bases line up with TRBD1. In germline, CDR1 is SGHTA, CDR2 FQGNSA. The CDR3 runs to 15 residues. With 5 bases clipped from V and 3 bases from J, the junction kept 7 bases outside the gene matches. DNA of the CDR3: TGTGCCAGCAGCGCCGGGACAGGGGAAGGCTACGAGCAGTACTTC. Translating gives CASSAGTGEGYEQYF. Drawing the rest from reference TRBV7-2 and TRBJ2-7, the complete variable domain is GAGVSQSPSNKVTEKGKDVELRCDPISGHTALYWYRQSLGQGLEFLIYFQGNSAPDKSGLPSDRFSAERTGGSVSTLTIQRTQQEDSAVYLCASSAGTGEGYEQYFGPGTRLTVT.

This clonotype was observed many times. The CDR3, as DNA: TGTGCCAGCAGCACAGGGATGAGTAATCAGCCCCAGCATTTT. This encodes CASSTGMSNQPQHF. V and J are TRBV27 and TRBJ1-5, with D perhaps TRBD1 (6 bases). V was pared by 6 bases and J by 4 bases, with 13 bases between. In germline, CDR1 is MNHEY, CDR2 SMNVEV (reference sequence). The CDR3 runs to 14 residues.

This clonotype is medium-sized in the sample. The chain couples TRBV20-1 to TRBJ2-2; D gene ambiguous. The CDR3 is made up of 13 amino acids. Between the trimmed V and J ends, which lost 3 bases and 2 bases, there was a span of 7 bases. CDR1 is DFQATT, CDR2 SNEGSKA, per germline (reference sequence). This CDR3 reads CSASTVNTGELFF. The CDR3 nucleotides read TGCAGTGCTAGCACAGTAAACACCGGGGAGCTGTTTTTT.